This TCR beta chain was documented in a study of blood T cell repertoires in COVID-19. Per the study methods: Using reference gene primer amplification, nucleated cell counts were estimated. Sequencing used immunoSEQ multiplex PCR; TCRdb keeps in-frame clones, though not all of them. The V and J calls and the clone size are those of that table, but D and trimming were determined from the DNA. The sample includes some 200,000 clones, 81% of them seen just once. This CDR3 is 12 amino acids long. V shed 7 bases and J shed 3 bases, with 6 bases lying between them. The germline V gene has CDR1 MNHEY and CDR2 SVGAGI. The cohort comprised adults aged 18 to 89 years residing in 20 to 30 US areas.

The sample comprised PBMCs or T cells enriched from blood (not recorded which). This receptor was taken from a woman aged 50 to 60 with acute COVID-19. J is TRBJ1-4 and V is TRBV6-5; D gene ambiguous. The CDR3 region has the DNA TGTGCCAGCAATCAGGCTAATGAAAAACTGTTTTTT. This encodes CASNQANEKLFF.